The clone carrying this T cell receptor (beta chain) appeared once. What it binds is unknown. One junction end disagrees with the germline gene, perhaps due to a read error. These data belong to a study of cytomegalovirus exposure and HLA in healthy donors. The PCR had 60 Vbeta and 13 Jbeta primers. Profiled with immunoSEQ multiplex PCR; TCRdb holds only in-frame clones, not every one. The sample has about 180,000 clones; about 80% are singletons. Germline V gene sequence: CDR1 SGDLS, CDR2 YYNGEE. The CDR3 length is 18 residues. General observations from the study: Analyses of presence/absence relied on an assumption of roughly uniform sequencing depth across donors.

The sequencing input was PBMCs. The chain uses TRBV9 and TRBJ2-1; 11 bases agree with TRBD2. The receptor's source is a woman between 40 and 50 years old in good health and CMV-seronegative. CDR3 coding DNA: TGTGCCAGCAGCGGGGGGGCACTAGCGGGAGAGGTCCACAATGGGCAGTTCTTC. Its translation is CASSGGALAGEVHNGQFF.